This TCR beta chain was recovered during a study of blood T cell repertoires in COVID-19. Turning to the study itself: Acute-phase and convalescent COVID-19 samples originated in the United States, Italy and Spain. T cells, B-cell-depleted T cells, or PBMCs provided the cDNA or gDNA that served as material.

Authors' analysis steps: Reference gene primers were amplified, and this amplification served to estimate nucleated cell counts. Measured with immunoSEQ multiplex PCR; TCRdb has only the in-frame clones, and not every one. Clonal size and the V and J genes are those of that table, whereas D and trimming came from the DNA. Counted here are hundreds of thousands of clones, about 93% occurring once; the ten biggest clones make up more than 3%. V gave up 6 bases and J gave up 4 bases; unmatched junction bases: 9. The CDR3 is made up of 16 amino acids. Germline V gene sequence: CDR1 SGHTA, CDR2 FQGNSA. The V and J genes are TRBV7-2 and TRBJ2-5; 12 positions match TRBD2. The TCR comes from a young woman who had recovered from COVID-19. Sample: peripheral blood. The CDR3 loop reads CASSFRTSGILETQYF. CDR3 bases: TGTGCCAGCAGTTTCCGGACTAGCGGGATTTTAGAGACCCAGTACTTC.